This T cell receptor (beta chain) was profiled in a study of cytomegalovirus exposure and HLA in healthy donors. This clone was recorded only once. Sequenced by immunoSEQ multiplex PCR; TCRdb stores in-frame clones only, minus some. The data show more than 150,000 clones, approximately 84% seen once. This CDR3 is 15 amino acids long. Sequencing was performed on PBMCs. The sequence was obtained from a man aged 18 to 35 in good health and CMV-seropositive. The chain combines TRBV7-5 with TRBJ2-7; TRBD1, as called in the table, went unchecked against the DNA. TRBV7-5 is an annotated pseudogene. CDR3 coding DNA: TGTGTCAGAAGCCTTGGGGGACAGAGCTCCTACGAGCAGTACTTC. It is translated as CVRSLGGQSSYEQYF.